One sample yielded the 18 T cell receptor beta chains listed below, sequenced in a study of shared T cell receptors in the human thymus. Measured with immunoSEQ multiplex PCR; TCRdb has only the in-frame clones, and not every one. The sample lists hundreds of thousands of clones, about 90% occurring once. The same sample was also studied in work on human thymus T cells.

What was sequenced was thymocytes. All receptors derive from a boy younger than two with a congenital heart defect.

The chain carries TRBV20-1 and TRBJ1-6; unclear D gene. V lost 6 bases, J lost 8 bases, and 8 bases lay in between. This CDR3 has 11 residues. Per germline, CDR1 DFQATT and CDR2 SNEGSKA (reference sequence). The CDR3 DNA sequence: TGCAGTGCACTACAAGATTCACCCCTCCACTTT. Its translation: CSALQDSPLHF.

To note about this clone: The same CDR3 arises from other DNA sequences in this sample as well. The gene calls are TRBV5-1 and TRBJ1-4, with a weak D call TRBD1 (5 bases). Germline values: CDR1 SGHRS, CDR2 YFSETQ. V shed 0 bases and J shed 5 bases, with 11 bases lying between them. This CDR3 is built from 15 residues. CDR3 residues: CASSLGQGLNEKLFF. CDR3 coding DNA: TGCGCCAGCAGCTTGGGGCAGGGATTAAATGAAAAACTGTTTTTT. Full variable domain (outside the CDR3, taken from reference TRBV5-1 and TRBJ1-4): KAGVTQTPRYLIKTRGQQVTLSCSPISGHRSVSWYQQTPGQGLQFLFEYFSETQRNKGNFPGRFSGRQFSNSRSEMNVSTLELGDSALYLCASSLGQGLNEKLFFGSGTQLSVL.

This clone was observed a few times. The gene calls are TRBV5-4 and TRBJ2-7; D is perhaps TRBD2 (6 bases). CDR1 is SGHNT and CDR2 is YYREEE in the germline V gene (reference sequence). Trimming pared 3 bases from V and 5 bases from J, leaving 12 bases between. The CDR3 spans 13 residues. The CDR3 sequence: CASSSEGGHEQYF. DNA of the CDR3: TGTGCCAGCAGCTCAGAAGGAGGGCACGAGCAGTACTTC.

This chain uses TRBV14 with TRBJ2-1, with 12 bases fitting TRBD2. The CDR3 covers 15 residues. CDR1 is SGHDN, CDR2 FVKESK, per germline. V lost 7 bases, J lost 4 bases, and 5 bases stayed unmatched. DNA of the CDR3: TGTGCCAGCAACCGACTAGCGGGGGCATACAATGAGCAGTTCTTC. It specifies CASNRLAGAYNEQFF.

DNA for the CDR3: TGCAGCGTTGCCACTAGCGGCTACAATGAGCAGTTCTTC. Its protein product is CSVATSGYNEQFF. The chain is built from TRBV29-1 and TRBJ2-1; TRBD2 matches at 8 bases. Germline CDR1 and CDR2: SQVTM and ANQGSEA. This CDR3 is 13 amino acids long. After removal of 4 bases from V and 3 bases from J, the junction contained 2 bases not matched to a gene.

The rearrangement joins TRBV4-1 to TRBJ2-2; possibly TRBD1 for D (6 bases). The CDR3 length is 16 residues. The germline gives CDR1 MGHRA, CDR2 YSYEKL. V was trimmed by 4 bases and J by 0 bases, leaving 12 bases between them. The CDR3, as DNA: TGCGCCAGCAGCCTACCGGGACACTCGAACACCGGGGAGCTGTTTTTT. Amino acid sequence: CASSLPGHSNTGELFF.

The V call is TRBV7-9, the J call TRBJ2-7; 9 nucleotides agree with TRBD1. Trimming at V came to 6 bases and at J to 5 bases, leaving 8 bases not matched to a gene. CDR1 and CDR2 from the germline V gene are SEHNR and FQNEAQ (reference sequence). The CDR3 consists of 14 residues. The CDR3 DNA is TGTGCCAGCAGACACCGGGACAGGGACCACGAGCAGTACTTC. Protein: CASRHRDRDHEQYF.

The chain joins TRBV28 to TRBJ1-3, with D unresolved. Germline CDR1 MDHEN, CDR2 SYDVKM. The V end lost 2 bases, the J end lost 2 bases, and 7 bases lay between the germline ends. The CDR3 spans 14 residues. The CDR3 protein is CASSLNSAGNTIYF. DNA for the CDR3: TGTGCCAGCAGTTTAAACTCTGCTGGAAACACCATATATTTT. The whole variable domain, filled in from reference TRBV28 and TRBJ1-3, reads DVKVTQSSRYLVKRTGEKVFLECVQDMDHENMFWYRQDPGLGLRLIYFSYDVKMKEKGDIPEGYSVSREKKERFSLILESASTNQTSMYLCASSLNSAGNTIYFGEGSWLTVV.

The genes are TRBV28 and TRBJ1-2, with D possibly matching TRBD1 (5 bases). Germline CDR1 reads MDHEN; CDR2 reads SYDVKM. CDR3 length: 15 residues. V gave up 3 bases and J gave up 4 bases, with 15 bases separating them. CDR3 coding DNA: TGTGCCAGCAGTTTTTCCCTGACAGAGAGCTATGGCTACACCTTC. Residues: CASSFSLTESYGYTF.

The rearrangement joins TRBV18 to TRBJ2-7; no definite D call. This CDR3 contains 12 residues. The V gene's germline CDR1 is KGHSH and CDR2 LQKENI. V lost 4 bases and J lost 6, with 10 bases in between. This CDR3 is CASSLNSREQYF. The CDR3 coding sequence is TGTGCCAGCTCACTTAACTCACGCGAGCAGTACTTC.

This rearrangement joins TRBV2 to TRBJ1-1; D call uncertain. The CDR3 has 13 residues. Germline values: CDR1 SNHLY, CDR2 FYNNEI. V was pared by 7 bases and J by 4 bases, with 13 bases between. The CDR3 bases are TGTGCCAGCACCCGGGGTATGGGCACTGAAGCTTTCTTT. Translated, it gives CASTRGMGTEAFF.

J is TRBJ2-1 and V is TRBV28; 9 nucleotides align to TRBD2. Losses at the gene ends were 4 bases for V and 5 bases for J; bases not matched to a gene: 12. This CDR3 spans 17 amino acids. The germline V gene encodes CDR1 MDHEN and CDR2 SYDVKM. The CDR3, as DNA: TGTGCCAGCAGTTCCAGGACTAGCGCACAAACTAACAATGAGCAGTTCTTC. The encoded protein is CASSSRTSAQTNNEQFF.

The rearrangement uses TRBV28 and TRBJ1-1; tentatively, D is TRBD1 (6 bases). Germline loops: CDR1 MDHEN, CDR2 SYDVKM. This CDR3 contains 16 residues. V gave up 5 bases and J gave up 3 bases, with 19 bases separating them. DNA for the CDR3: TGTGCCAGCAGTAAGTCCTTACGGGACAAAGACACTGAAGCTTTCTTT. It specifies CASSKSLRDKDTEAFF.

This clone has only one observation. This chain links TRBV27 with TRBJ1-1; D not certain. This CDR3 has 14 residues. Germline-derived CDR1 and CDR2 are MNHEY and SMNVEV (reference sequence). With 5 bases removed from V and 5 bases from J, the gap between germline ends came to 15 bases. The CDR3 is CASSPSGGRTEAFF. In nucleotides, the CDR3 is TGTGCCAGCAGTCCCTCGGGAGGTCGGACTGAAGCTTTCTTT.

The chain has TRBV19 and TRBJ2-2; 8 nucleotides agree with TRBD2. J was trimmed by 6 bases and V by 6 bases; bases with no gene match: 15. Germline CDR1 is LNHDA and CDR2 is SQIVND (reference sequence). The CDR3 has 17 residues. The CDR3 sequence: CASRGWTGLVSAGELFF. DNA for the CDR3: TGTGCCAGTAGGGGATGGACGGGACTAGTGTCGGCCGGGGAGCTGTTTTTT.

This chain connects TRBV7-9 to TRBJ2-3; tentatively, D is TRBD1 (6 bases). The CDR3 contains 18 residues. Germline V CDR1 and CDR2: SEHNR, FQNEAQ (reference sequence). V shed 5 bases and J shed 0 bases, with 21 bases lying between them. The CDR3 is CASSLKGGISSSTDTQYF. CDR3 DNA: TGTGCCAGCAGCCTCAAAGGGGGAATATCAAGTAGCACAGATACGCAGTATTTT.

The chain recombines TRBV5-5 with TRBJ2-1, with 7 nucleotides matching TRBD1. Unmatched junction bases numbered 1, after V lost 0 bases and J lost 4 bases. Looked up from germline, CDR1 is SGHKS and CDR2 is YYEKEE (reference sequence). The CDR3 totals 14 residues. The CDR3 DNA sequence: TGTGCCAGCAGCTTGGGGACAGGTTACAATGAGCAGTTCTTC. Its protein product is CASSLGTGYNEQFF.

This clone appeared a single time. This chain connects TRBV6-1 to TRBJ1-6, with 10 bases lining up with TRBD1. The CDR3 sequence is 22 residues long. The germline gives CDR1 MNHNS, CDR2 SASEGT. J lost 5 bases, V lost 2 bases, and 21 bases had no gene match. CDR3 loop: CASSEQRPGDRGRSVHNSPLHF. The CDR3 nucleotides read TGTGCCAGCAGTGAACAAAGGCCCGGAGACAGGGGGCGGAGTGTCCATAATTCACCCCTCCACTTT.